The 31 T cell receptor beta chains below were found in one sample sequenced in a study of CD8 T cells in ankylosing spondylitis. These receptors have no identified antigens. Study outcomes and limitations: Among TCR beta sequences, a motif of roughly 8 highly homologous variants appeared characteristic of ankylosing spondylitis blood.

TCRdb recomputed calls from the 5' RACE reads with MiXCR, one row per CDR3 protein. This table has 400,000 or so distinct CDR3 sequences, roughly a quarter appearing once. What was sequenced was blood, either unsorted or a sorted T cell fraction (not recorded which). Source of these receptors: a male donor with ankylosing spondylitis.

As DNA, the CDR3 is TGCGCCAGCGCGGAAGGGTTCGGCGGGACCCAGTACTTC. Encoded protein: CASAEGFGGTQYF. J is TRBJ2-5 and V is TRBV5-1; D not resolved. The germline V and J ends were trimmed by 7 bases and 7 bases, with 17 bases remaining between them. Germline V gene sequence: CDR1 SGHRS, CDR2 YFSETQ. This CDR3 region has 13 residues. Complete variable domain (other parts from reference TRBV5-1 and TRBJ2-5): KAGVTQTPRYLIKTRGQQVTLSCSPISGHRSVSWYQQTPGQGLQFLFEYFSETQRNKGNFPGRFSGRQFSNSRSEMNVSTLELGDSALYLCASAEGFGGTQYFGPGTRLLVL.

This chain connects TRBV7-9 to TRBJ2-3; D uncertain. Germline CDR1 SEHNR, CDR2 FQNEAQ (reference sequence). Trimming cost V 8 bases and J 2 bases, with 17 bases left between them. The CDR3 runs 15 residues. The DNA for the CDR3 is TGTGCCAGCTCGCGCCGTGGCGAAGACACAGATACGCAGTATTTT. Translating it yields CASSRRGEDTDTQYF.

The rearrangement joins TRBV5-1 to TRBJ2-5, with 11 bases fitting TRBD2. The germline CDR1 and CDR2 sequences are SGHRS and YFSETQ. This CDR3 has 16 residues. J lost 5 bases, V lost 0 bases, and 6 bases had no gene match. CDR3 in DNA: TGCGCCAGCAGCTTGGAAGAACTAGCGGGAGTTGAGACCCAGTACTTC. Its translation: CASSLEELAGVETQYF.

The chain combines TRBV12-3 or TRBV12-4 with TRBJ2-1; D call uncertain. V lost 7 bases and J lost 0, with 16 bases in between. This CDR3 is 16 amino acids long. The CDR3 nucleotides are TGTGCCAGCAAATCGGGCGGCCCTAGCTCCTACAATGAGCAGTTCTTC. This gives the protein CASKSGGPSSYNEQFF.

Written as DNA, the CDR3 is TGTGCCAGCAGTTCGGCCACCGGGGAGCTGTTTTTT. This translates into CASSSATGELFF. The chain uses TRBV25-1 and TRBJ2-2; D ambiguous. The CDR3 is 12 residues long. Per the germline V gene, CDR1 is MGHDK and CDR2 is SYGVNS. V lost 5 bases, J lost 4 bases, and 5 bases lay in between.

This clonotype was seen a handful of times. The chain employs TRBV5-6 and TRBJ2-1; 8 bases agree with TRBD2. CDR1 is SGHDT, CDR2 YYEEEE, per germline. V lost 1 base, J lost 6 bases, and 6 bases stayed unmatched. The CDR3 consists of 15 residues. CDR3 sequence: CASSLFAGGTNEQFF. CDR3 nucleotides: TGTGCCAGCAGCTTGTTTGCGGGAGGTACCAATGAGCAGTTCTTC.

This chain uses TRBV24-1 with TRBJ2-1, with TRBD2 matching over 11 bases. The length of the CDR3 is 15 residues. CDR1 is KGHDR, CDR2 SFDVKD, per germline. V shed 7 bases and J 4 bases; nucleotides not matched to a gene: 5. This CDR3 reads CATSLTSGEYNEQFF. The CDR3 DNA is TGTGCCACCAGCTTGACTAGCGGGGAATACAATGAGCAGTTCTTC.

The V and J genes are TRBV30 and TRBJ2-5, with D possibly being TRBD2 (5 bases). The germline gives CDR1 GTSNPN, CDR2 SVGIG (reference sequence). The CDR3 is 13 residues long. The V end was cut by 0 bases, the J end by 5 bases, with 10 bases between. The CDR3 reads CAWSVRGPETQYF. CDR3 nucleotides: TGTGCCTGGAGTGTACGAGGGCCCGAGACCCAGTACTTC.

This clonotype has ten or more counts. The chain couples TRBV20-1 to TRBJ2-4, with 9 bases identical to TRBD1. CDR3 length: 15 amino acids. J lost 9 bases, V lost 4 bases, and 13 bases had no gene match. Germline loops: CDR1 DFQATT, CDR2 SNEGSKA (reference sequence). The CDR3 loop is CSANPGQGRLGIQYF. CDR3 nucleotides: TGCAGTGCTAATCCGGGACAGGGACGACTAGGCATTCAGTACTTC.

This clonotype was seen a few times. J is TRBJ1-1 and V is TRBV20-1, with TRBD1 as a possible D gene (5 bases). Trimming took off 3 bases at V and 6 bases at J, with 11 bases between the two ends. Germline V gives CDR1 DFQATT, CDR2 SNEGSKA (reference sequence). The CDR3 covers 12 residues. The DNA of the CDR3 is TGCAGTGCTAGCCCAGGGTTGGCTGAAGCTTTCTTT. Translating gives CSASPGLAEAFF.

This clonotype has just a few counts. The chain links TRBV10-3 to TRBJ2-7; tentatively, D is TRBD1 or TRBD2 (5 bases each). Trimming took off 5 bases at V and 3 bases at J, with 11 bases between the two ends. The CDR3 has 13 residues. The V gene's germline CDR1 is ENHRY and CDR2 SYGVKD. The CDR3 reads CAISYRDGYEQYV. The CDR3 nucleotides are TGTGCCATCAGTTACCGGGACGGCTACGAGCAGTACGTC.

This clonotype was picked up one time. An end of the junction does not agree with germline; a read error may underlie this. This chain joins TRBV6-1 and TRBJ2-1; TRBD1 matches at 9 bases. CDR3 length equals 15 residues. Germline V gene data show CDR1 as MNHNS and CDR2 as SASEGT. The chain's CDR3 is CASKPDRGSFNEQFF. The DNA of the CDR3 is TGTGCCAGCAAACCCGACAGGGGGTCCTTCAATGAGCAGTTCTTC.

This clonotype was counted only a few times. CDR3 DNA: TGTGCCAGCACCTCACCATTATCGAGACGTATGAACACTGAAGCTTTCTTT. It translates to CASTSPLSRRMNTEAFF. The chain uses TRBV2 and TRBJ1-1; D not certain. CDR3 length: 17 amino acids. Germline V lookup: CDR1 SNHLY, CDR2 FYNNEI. V shed 7 bases and J shed 0 bases, with 21 bases lying between them.

This sequence joins TRBV24-1 and TRBJ2-2; D unclear. The CDR3 has 14 amino acids. Germline CDR1 is KGHDR and CDR2 is SFDVKD. The V end lost 2 bases, the J end lost 4 bases, and 7 bases lay between the germline ends. The CDR3 coding sequence is TGTGCCACCAGTGATTCGAGATTCACCGGGGAGCTGTTTTTT. Its protein is CATSDSRFTGELFF.

The chain has TRBV6-4 and TRBJ2-5, with D possibly matching TRBD2 (5 bases). This CDR3 comprises 12 residues. V dropped 2 bases and J dropped 7 bases, with 8 bases sitting between them. Germline CDR1 is MRHNA and CDR2 is SNTAGT. CDR3 sequence: CASSDNEGTQYF. The CDR3 region has the DNA TGTGCCAGCAGTGACAACGAGGGGACCCAGTACTTC.

This clonotype was seen more than once but under ten times. The V and J genes are TRBV28 and TRBJ2-3; tentative D call: TRBD2 (6 bases). The CDR3 runs to 13 residues. In germline, CDR1 is MDHEN, CDR2 SYDVKM. The V gene lost 8 bases and the J gene lost 3 bases, with 12 bases spanning the gap. This CDR3 reads CASHRAGTDTQYF. The CDR3 region has the DNA TGTGCCAGCCACCGGGCGGGGACAGATACGCAGTATTTT. Full variable domain (rest looked up from reference TRBV28 and TRBJ2-3): DVKVTQSSRYLVKRTGEKVFLECVQDMDHENMFWYRQDPGLGLRLIYFSYDVKMKEKGDIPEGYSVSREKKERFSLILESASTNQTSMYLCASHRAGTDTQYFGPGTRLTVL.

The chain carries TRBV5-5 and TRBJ1-4, with D perhaps TRBD1 (6 bases). Trimming shortened V by 2 bases and J by 8 bases, and 16 bases separated the two germline ends. The CDR3 covers 15 residues. CDR1 and CDR2 (germline): SGHKS, YYEKEE (reference sequence). DNA for the CDR3: TGTGCCAGCAGCTTACTACAGGGTCAGGGAGAAAAACTGTTTTTT. Translating gives CASSLLQGQGEKLFF.

The CDR3 region is CATSDSSGYNEQFF. The CDR3, as DNA: TGTGCCACCAGTGATTCCTCCGGTTACAATGAGCAGTTCTTC. This sequence joins TRBV24-1 and TRBJ2-1, with D unclear. The CDR3 contains 14 residues. Germline values: CDR1 KGHDR, CDR2 SFDVKD. Trimming stripped 2 bases from V and 4 bases from J, with 8 bases between.

This chain connects TRBV5-1 to TRBJ1-3; no definite D call. The germline V gene encodes CDR1 SGHRS and CDR2 YFSETQ. V lost 0 bases to trimming and J lost 0 bases, with 7 bases between them. The CDR3 is 15 amino acids. CDR3: CASSLDNHSGNTIYF. CDR3 DNA: TGCGCCAGCAGCTTGGACAACCACTCTGGAAACACCATATATTTT.

There are many counts of this clonotype. The gene calls are TRBV24-1 and TRBJ2-1, with TRBD2 matching over 13 bases. This CDR3 has 15 residues. Germline V gene lookup returns CDR1 KGHDR and CDR2 SFDVKD. Trimming took 7 bases from V and 3 from J; bases not matched to a gene: 2. As DNA, the CDR3 is TGTGCCACCAGCACTAGCGGGAGGGGCTACAATGAGCAGTTCTTC. Amino acid sequence: CATSTSGRGYNEQFF.

The rearrangement uses TRBV20-1 and TRBJ2-3; a possible D gene is TRBD2 (5 bases). This CDR3 spans 14 amino acids. The ends were cut back, 7 bases at V and 0 bases at J, with 14 bases in the middle. In germline, CDR1 is DFQATT, CDR2 SNEGSKA (reference sequence). The CDR3 bases are TGCAGTGTAAAAGCGGCCCATAGCACAGATACGCAGTATTTT. Residues: CSVKAAHSTDTQYF.

The chain employs TRBV29-1 and TRBJ2-5; D remains ambiguous. V shed 4 bases and J shed 3 bases, with 9 bases lying between them. This CDR3 spans 12 amino acids. Germline V gene lookup returns CDR1 SQVTM and CDR2 ANQGSEA. The CDR3 here is CSVGRLEETQYF. DNA of the CDR3: TGCAGCGTTGGTAGATTGGAAGAGACCCAGTACTTC. The variable domain in full, completed from reference TRBV29-1 and TRBJ2-5, reads SAVISQKPSRDICQRGTSLTIQCQVDSQVTMMFWYRQQPGQSLTLIATANQGSEATYESGFVIDKFPISRPNLTFSTLTVSNMSPEDSSIYLCSVGRLEETQYFGPGTRLLVL.

The DNA of the CDR3 is TGCGCCAGCAGCCAAGATTGGGCCGGGGGGACTAGCGGGATAAATACAGATACGCAGTATTTT. Translation: CASSQDWAGGTSGINTDTQYF. The chain combines TRBV4-1 with TRBJ2-3, with TRBD2 matching over 13 bases. Germline trimming cut 0 bases from V and 3 bases from J; bases unmatched to any gene: 15. This CDR3 comprises 21 residues. The germline gives CDR1 MGHRA, CDR2 YSYEKL.

The chain employs TRBV29-1 and TRBJ1-1; 8 nucleotides line up with TRBD1. Germline CDR1 SQVTM, CDR2 ANQGSEA. V was pared by 6 bases and J by 7 bases, with 10 bases of the junction left unmatched. The CDR3 runs to 13 residues. The chain's CDR3 is CSVDTGGSGEAFF. In DNA form, the CDR3 reads TGCAGCGTGGATACAGGGGGATCGGGTGAAGCTTTCTTT.

The CDR3 DNA sequence: TGTGCCACCAGTGATGGAGGGACAGGGGAGGGAGCTTTCTTT. Translation: CATSDGGTGEGAFF. The chain joins TRBV24-1 to TRBJ1-1; 10 bases fit TRBD1. CDR1 and CDR2 from the germline V gene are KGHDR and SFDVKD. The ends lost 3 bases at V and 10 bases at J; junction bases unmatched: 7. This CDR3 has 14 amino acids.

CDR3 DNA: TGTGCCAGCAGCCAAACCGGGGAGCTGTTTTTT. It specifies CASSQTGELFF. This chain joins TRBV6-6 and TRBJ2-2; D gene uncertain. The CDR3 loop spans 11 amino acids. Germline V gene lookup returns CDR1 MNHNY and CDR2 SVGAGI (reference sequence). V was pared by 6 bases and J by 5 bases, with 4 bases between.

This chain links TRBV3-1 with TRBJ2-3; D is unresolved. With 2 bases removed from V and 3 bases from J, the gap between germline ends came to 6 bases. The V gene's germline CDR1 is LGHDT and CDR2 YNNKEL (reference sequence). The CDR3 spans 13 residues. CDR3 amino acids: CASSQSMTDTQYF. CDR3 DNA sequence: TGTGCCAGCAGCCAATCTATGACAGATACGCAGTATTTT.

The sample holds a few counts of this clonotype. The chain uses TRBV20-1 and TRBJ1-2, with 9 bases that match TRBD1. The CDR3 contains 18 residues. The V gene end was trimmed by 2 bases and the J gene end by 9 bases; junction bases not matched to a gene: 22. Germline CDR1 DFQATT, CDR2 SNEGSKA (reference sequence). Here the CDR3 DNA reads TGCAGTGCTAGAACAACAGGGGGCAAAAAGCCGAACGGAGAACGCTACACCTTC. As protein: CSARTTGGKKPNGERYTF.

The gene calls are TRBV5-1 and TRBJ1-2; a weak D match, TRBD1 (5 bases). Germline values: CDR1 SGHRS, CDR2 YFSETQ. The V gene lost 2 bases and the J gene lost 4 bases, with 15 bases spanning the gap. This CDR3 is 15 amino acids long. The DNA for the CDR3 is TGCGCCAGCAGCTTTCGGGACCCGGCGGGCTATGGCTACACCTTC. Its translation is CASSFRDPAGYGYTF.

The CDR3 DNA is TGTGCCAGCAACACAGGGACCTATGGGAATCAGCCCCAGCATTTT. Encoded protein: CASNTGTYGNQPQHF. This rearrangement joins TRBV7-2 to TRBJ1-5; weak D call: TRBD1 (6 bases). Germline loops: CDR1 SGHTA, CDR2 FQGNSA. V was trimmed by 7 bases and J by 4 bases, leaving 17 bases between them. The CDR3 totals 15 residues.

The genes are TRBV20-1 and TRBJ1-5, with TRBD1 matching over 8 bases. Germline assignment: CDR1 DFQATT and CDR2 SNEGSKA (reference sequence). J gave up 1 base and V 4 bases, and 6 bases lay outside the gene matches. CDR3 length equals 15 residues. The DNA for the CDR3 is TGCAGTGCTATGGCAGGGGGCATCAGCAATCAGCCCCAGCATTTT. It encodes CSAMAGGISNQPQHF.